The text below deals with one TCR beta chain. One end of the junction is discordant with germline, which a read error may explain. Vbeta (60) and Jbeta (13) primers were used in the PCR. Some clones are missing from TCRdb's copy, which holds only in-frame ones; the method was immunoSEQ multiplex PCR. Its clone listing holds 100,000 to 150,000 clones. CDR3 length equals 14 residues. Germline-derived CDR1 and CDR2 are SSHAT and FNYEAQ (reference sequence). This sample was included in a study of cytomegalovirus exposure and HLA in healthy donors. For the study at large: Drawn from HLA-typed donors, tens of millions of unique TCRs were held in an early data release.

The V and J genes are TRBV7-7 and TRBJ2-5; D call uncertain. The source of this sequence is a woman aged 40 to 50 in good health and CMV-seropositive. The sample comprised PBMCs. The CDR3 DNA follows: TGTGCTAGCAGCTTAAAGCCCGCCAAAGAGACCCAGTACTTC. This gives the protein CASSLKPAKETQYF.